Below, 6 T cell receptor beta chains from the same sample are listed, as sequenced in a study of T cell responses to AZD1222 COVID-19 vaccine. The protocol was immunoSEQ multiplex PCR, while the TCRdb copy is restricted to in-frame clones and leaves out a portion. The top ten hold 4.3% of the sample, which has some 150,000 clones, roughly 90% seen once. Sequencing was performed on peripheral blood, taken 28 days after the second AZD1222 dose. The receptor source for this set is an adult who received the AZD1222 COVID-19 vaccine.

The chain has TRBV25-1 and TRBJ2-3; no firm D call. The CDR3 has 13 residues. V was cut by 2 bases and J by 2 bases, with 5 bases left in between. The V gene's germline CDR1 is MGHDK and CDR2 SYGVNS. For the CDR3, the DNA is TGTGCCAGCAGTGAACGGCTCACAGATACGCAGTATTTT. Its protein is CASSERLTDTQYF.

The chain recombines TRBV9 with TRBJ2-5; 11 bases line up with TRBD2. The CDR3 runs to 17 residues. Germline V gene data show CDR1 as SGDLS and CDR2 as YYNGEE. V dropped 0 bases and J dropped 1; count of bases not matched to a gene: 5. The CDR3 bases are TGTGCCAGCAGCGTAGGCTCCCTAGCGGGGGGCCAAGAGACCCAGTACTTC. Translated: CASSVGSLAGGQETQYF.

This sequence joins TRBV11-1 and TRBJ2-3, with 7 bases fitting TRBD2. CDR1 is SGHAT, CDR2 FQDESV, per germline (reference sequence). V trimming: 3 bases; J trimming: 2 bases; junction bases outside the gene matches: 5. The CDR3 contains 15 residues. The CDR3 reads CASSLWRGNTDTQYF. The CDR3 nucleotides read TGTGCCAGCAGCTTGTGGCGGGGGAACACAGATACGCAGTATTTT.

The gene calls are TRBV5-4 and TRBJ2-7; D assignment may be TRBD1 or TRBD2 (5 bases each). The CDR3 has 15 residues. The germline CDR1 and CDR2 sequences are SGHNT and YYREEE (reference sequence). Trimming pared 4 bases from V and 2 bases from J, leaving 16 bases between. The CDR3 DNA reads as TGTGCCAGCAGCCGTGGGGGAACAATTACCTACGAGCAGTACTTC. The encoded protein is CASSRGGTITYEQYF.

This chain links TRBV5-1 with TRBJ1-2; tentative D call: TRBD1 (6 bases). CDR3 length equals 14 residues. V was clipped by 5 bases and J by 8 bases, with 19 bases between them. Germline loops: CDR1 SGHRS, CDR2 YFSETQ. The CDR3 sequence: CASSLQGREDGYTF. The CDR3 DNA reads TGCGCCAGCAGTCTACAGGGTAGAGAGGACGGCTACACCTTC.

This chain uses TRBV11-2 with TRBJ1-1; D is perhaps TRBD1 (6 bases). The CDR3 loop spans 18 amino acids. V gave up 1 base and J gave up 0 bases, with 18 bases separating them. Germline values: CDR1 SGHAT, CDR2 FQNNGV. The CDR3 is CASSLVGQGYSMNTEAFF. CDR3 DNA: TGTGCCAGCAGCTTAGTCGGTCAGGGGTATTCCATGAACACTGAAGCTTTCTTT. Combining the CDR3 with reference TRBV11-2 and TRBJ1-1 gives the whole variable domain EAGVAQSPRYKIIEKRQSVAFWCNPISGHATLYWYQQILGQGPKLLIQFQNNGVVDDSQLPKDRFSAERLKGVDSTLKIQPAKLEDSAVYLCASSLVGQGYSMNTEAFFGQGTRLTVV.